This T cell receptor (beta chain) is drawn from a study of blood T cell repertoires in COVID-19. Across the whole study: There were acute and convalescent COVID-19 samples, and they came from the United States, Italy and Spain. PBMCs, B-cell-depleted T cells, or T cells were the source of the cDNA or gDNA that made up the material.

Trimming cost V 2 bases and J 4 bases; bases outside gene matches: 6. CDR1 ENHRY and CDR2 SYGVKD come from the germline V gene. CDR3 length: 16 amino acids. As processed by the authors: Reference gene primer amplification yielded estimated nucleated cell counts. Sequencing used immunoSEQ multiplex PCR; TCRdb keeps in-frame clones, though not all of them. V and J calls and clone size follow that table, whereas D and trimming were derived from the DNA. The repertoire holds 140,000 to 150,000 clones, with around 82% as singletons. The sample comprised peripheral blood. The V and J genes are TRBV10-3 and TRBJ2-7; TRBD2 aligns across 12 bases. This receptor was obtained from a human donor in a cohort sampled during active COVID-19. The CDR3 coding sequence is TGTGCCATCAGTGAGGAAGGACTAGCGGGGTCTTACGAGCAGTACTTC. The encoded protein is CAISEEGLAGSYEQYF.